A single T cell receptor (beta chain) is shown here with its context. Antigen specificity is unknown. Time point here: persistent/refractory GD, antithyroid drugs over 5 years with positive TRAb. Following extraction of RNA from PBMCs, that RNA was used to make the TCR library. Each of the patients was recruited from an endocrinology department situated in Xi'an, China. Staff drew around 10 milliliters of peripheral blood into EDTA tubes. This entry comes from a study of regulatory T cells in long-lasting Graves disease. Study results and limitations: Few sampled subjects may have lowered accuracy.

CDR3 length: 14 amino acids. Germline CDR1 reads SNHLY; CDR2 reads FYNNEI. Trimming cost V 8 bases and J 1 base, with 15 bases left between them. In building TCR beta libraries, iRepertoire HTBI primers were used together with Arm-PCR of CDR3 regions. MiXCR, run by TCRdb on the multiplex PCR reads, gives a single entry per CDR3 protein. The repertoire includes under 450,000 distinct CDR3 sequences, around 20% of them detected once, and roughly 28% sits in the top ten. The chain is built from TRBV2 and TRBJ2-7; D tentatively reads TRBD1 or TRBD2 (5 bases each). The receptor comes from a female donor with Graves disease. Here the sequenced sample was peripheral blood mononuclear cells (PBMCs), taken when the disease was refractory, from a patient treated with antithyroid drugs. The CDR3 nucleotides read TGTGCCAGCGGGAGTCGGGGCCAATCCTACGAGCAGTACTTC. Its protein product is CASGSRGQSYEQYF.